What follows are 23 T cell receptor beta chains derived from one specimen sequenced in a study of persistence of HIV-infected CD4 T cells. The immunoSEQ assay was version 4, run in survey mode. TCRdb keeps only in-frame clones here, not all; method: immunoSEQ multiplex PCR. The sample carries about 48,000 clones, 75% to 85% recorded once. Cells were stimulated with CMV-infected fibroblast lysates at 8.5 to 10 ug/mL. Memory cells lacking CD40L and CD69 with high CD45RO were sorted. These receptors lack a known antigen. This specimen was CD4+ T cells sorted from PBMCs after roughly 19-hour stimulation, taken from a patient who received antiretroviral therapy. The receptors shown here come from an adult man with HIV who was CMV-seropositive.

The chain links TRBV4-2 to TRBJ1-1; D is possibly TRBD1 (6 bases). The CDR3 consists of 14 residues. The germline V gene encodes CDR1 LGHNA and CDR2 YNFKEQ. The V gene lost 1 base and the J gene lost 6 bases, with 12 bases spanning the gap. The CDR3 nucleotides read TGTGCCAGCAGCCAAGCAGGGGTGGGGCCTGAAGCTTTCTTT. This gives the protein CASSQAGVGPEAFF.

The chain carries TRBV5-5 and TRBJ2-2; 7 bases are a match to TRBD2. The CDR3 runs to 16 residues. The germline CDR1 and CDR2 sequences are SGHKS and YYEKEE (reference sequence). J was trimmed by 1 base and V by 2 bases; bases with no gene match: 5. The CDR3 nucleotides read TGTGCCAGCAGCTTAGGGCTAGCGGAGAACACCGGGGAGCTGTTTTTT. This gives the protein CASSLGLAENTGELFF.

The CDR3 loop is CASRGGGATNEKLFF. In DNA, the CDR3 is TGTGCCAGCAGGGGCGGGGGCGCGACTAATGAAAAACTGTTTTTT. The genes are TRBV2 and TRBJ1-4; the D gene is possibly TRBD1 (6 bases). The CDR3 is 15 amino acids. V was trimmed by 6 bases and J by 2 bases, leaving 13 bases between them. Germline lookup yields CDR1 SNHLY and CDR2 FYNNEI.

The rearrangement links TRBV6-2 or TRBV6-3 to TRBJ2-1, with no clear D. Germline values: CDR1 MNHEY, CDR2 SVGEGT. The V end was cut by 5 bases, the J end by 6 bases, with 8 bases between. The CDR3 loop spans 12 amino acids. The CDR3 is CASSKRTNEQFF. In DNA form, the CDR3 reads TGTGCCAGCAGTAAACGGACCAATGAGCAGTTCTTC.

This sequence joins TRBV19 and TRBJ2-6; D gene ambiguous. V lost 3 bases, J lost 0 bases, and 9 bases lay in between. CDR1 and CDR2 from the germline V gene are LNHDA and SQIVND (reference sequence). CDR3 length: 16 residues. CDR3 sequence reads: CASSILGYSGANVLTF. The CDR3 coding sequence is TGTGCCAGTAGTATCCTAGGTTACTCTGGGGCCAACGTCCTGACTTTC.

This clone was observed a few times. The V gene is TRBV28, the J gene TRBJ1-6; 7 bases agree with TRBD1. The V and J ends lost 5 bases and 7 bases, in that order; junction bases with no gene match: 8. Germline CDR1 reads MDHEN; CDR2 reads SYDVKM. The CDR3 is made up of 15 amino acids. The CDR3 DNA reads as TGTGCCAGCAGTCCCCCGGACAGGAAAAATTCACCCCTCCACTTT. Protein: CASSPPDRKNSPLHF.

The chain couples TRBV5-1 to TRBJ1-2; D is unresolved. The CDR3 loop spans 15 amino acids. The germline gives CDR1 SGHRS, CDR2 YFSETQ. The germline V and J ends were trimmed by 2 bases and 3 bases, with 14 bases remaining between them. CDR3 sequence (DNA): TGCGCCAGCAGCTTCACCCCCCTGGAGGACTATGGCTACACCTTC. Protein product: CASSFTPLEDYGYTF.

This chain links TRBV30 with TRBJ1-1; D perhaps matches TRBD1 (5 bases). Trimming took off 1 base at V and 1 base at J, with 13 bases between the two ends. The CDR3 has 15 amino acids. Looked up from germline, CDR1 is GTSNPN and CDR2 is SVGIG (reference sequence). CDR3: CAWSGSWTPNTEAFF. CDR3 in DNA: TGTGCCTGGAGTGGATCGTGGACACCGAACACTGAAGCTTTCTTT.

The V call is TRBV29-1, the J call TRBJ1-2, with a tentative D call TRBD1 (5 bases). Germline assignment: CDR1 SQVTM and CDR2 ANQGSEA. CDR3 length: 13 amino acids. The CDR3 here is CSADSSHNYGYTF. The DNA for the CDR3 is TGCAGTGCTGACAGCAGTCATAACTATGGCTACACCTTC. The entire variable domain, with the rest obtained from reference TRBV29-1 and TRBJ1-2, is as follows: SAVISQKPSRDICQRGTSLTIQCQVDSQVTMMFWYRQQPGQSLTLIATANQGSEATYESGFVIDKFPISRPNLTFSTLTVSNMSPEDSSIYLCSADSSHNYGYTFGSGTRLTVV.

CDR3 residues: CASSLLAFGNSPLHF. The CDR3 region has the DNA TGTGCCAGCAGCCTACTAGCGTTTGGTAATTCACCCCTCCACTTT. The V call is TRBV9, the J call TRBJ1-6; D unclear. The CDR3 runs 15 residues. Germline assignment: CDR1 SGDLS and CDR2 YYNGEE. V gave up 4 bases and J gave up 6 bases, with 14 bases separating them.

This chain connects TRBV27 to TRBJ2-6; D is unresolved. The CDR3 totals 14 residues. The V and J ends lost 4 bases and 5 bases respectively, with 9 bases between them. Germline V gene data show CDR1 as MNHEY and CDR2 as SMNVEV (reference sequence). In nucleotides, the CDR3 is TGTGCCAGCAGTTCCCTCGGAAGGGCCAACGTCCTGACTTTC. It yields the protein CASSSLGRANVLTF. The full variable domain, completed using reference TRBV27 and TRBJ2-6, is EAQVTQNPRYLITVTGKKLTVTCSQNMNHEYMSWYRQDPGLGLRQIYYSMNVEVTDKGDVPEGYKVSRKEKRNFPLILESPSPNQTSLYFCASSSLGRANVLTFGAGSRLTVL.

The chain is built from TRBV4-3 and TRBJ2-1, with a tentative D call TRBD1 (6 bases). The germline CDR1 and CDR2 sequences are LGHNA and YSLEER. V shed 1 base and J shed 4 bases, with 17 bases lying between them. The CDR3 covers 17 residues. The DNA for the CDR3 is TGCGCCAGCAGCCAAGCGACGACAGGCAGTAAATACAATGAGCAGTTCTTC. This sequence encodes CASSQATTGSKYNEQFF.

This clone was observed a handful of times. The V call is TRBV6-6, the J call TRBJ1-2; TRBD1 is a possible D gene (5 bases). Germline loops: CDR1 MNHNY, CDR2 SVGAGI (reference sequence). Between the trimmed V and J ends, which lost 2 bases and 0 bases, there was a span of 10 bases. The CDR3 contains 15 residues. CDR3 sequence: CASSYTGAPNYGYTF. The CDR3 DNA reads as TGTGCCAGCAGTTACACCGGGGCCCCTAACTATGGCTACACCTTC.

For the CDR3, the DNA is TGCGCCAGCAGCCAGGGTATATTCCCCACCGTCACGAACACCGGGGAGCTGTTTTTT. This codes for CASSQGIFPTVTNTGELFF. V gene TRBV10-2 combines with J gene TRBJ2-2, with TRBD1 as a possible D gene (5 bases). Germline CDR1 is WSHSY and CDR2 is SAAADI. The V and J ends lost 6 bases and 0 bases respectively, with 23 bases between them. The CDR3 totals 19 residues.

V gene TRBV3-1 (or the pseudogene TRBV3-2) combines with J gene TRBJ2-2; 7 bases are a match to TRBD2. CDR3 length: 15 residues. Germline trimming cut 5 bases from V and 8 bases from J; bases unmatched to any gene: 11. Germline CDR1 LGHDT, CDR2 YNNKEL (reference sequence). CDR3 sequence: CASSRAGTIGGELFF. The CDR3 coding sequence is TGTGCCAGCAGCAGGGCAGGGACTATAGGTGGGGAGCTGTTTTTT.

The chain links TRBV29-1 to TRBJ2-3; TRBD2 matches at 9 bases. The CDR3 totals 14 residues. With 4 bases clipped from V and 2 bases from J, the junction kept 4 bases outside the gene matches. Germline CDR1 SQVTM, CDR2 ANQGSEA. In DNA, the CDR3 is TGCAGCGTTGCCGGGACTAGCAACACAGATACGCAGTATTTT. This encodes CSVAGTSNTDTQYF.

The sample holds one count of this clone. The CDR3: CATSSSGGELSYNEQFF. The CDR3 nucleotides read TGTGCCACCAGTTCTAGCGGGGGGGAACTATCCTACAATGAGCAGTTCTTC. The rearrangement links TRBV24-1 to TRBJ2-1, with 12 bases matching TRBD2. The CDR3 spans 17 residues. The ends lost 6 bases at V and 1 base at J; junction bases unmatched: 6. The germline gives CDR1 KGHDR, CDR2 SFDVKD.

V gene TRBV30 combines with J gene TRBJ1-6; 8 bases agree with TRBD1. This CDR3 comprises 15 residues. Per the germline V gene, CDR1 is GTSNPN and CDR2 is SVGIG (reference sequence). J lost 5 bases, V lost 2 bases, and 5 bases had no gene match. The CDR3 is CAWSLTGANNSPLHF. The CDR3 DNA sequence: TGTGCCTGGAGTCTGACAGGGGCCAATAATTCACCCCTCCACTTT.

The chain uses TRBV7-2 and TRBJ2-2; tentatively, D is TRBD2 (6 bases). Germline values: CDR1 SGHTA, CDR2 FQGNSA. The V and J ends lost 2 bases and 6 bases respectively, with 10 bases between them. The CDR3 covers 14 residues. CDR3 in DNA: TGTGCCAGCAGCTTACCAGGGAGGTCCGGGGAGCTGTTTTTT. This gives the protein CASSLPGRSGELFF.

V and J are TRBV4-3 and TRBJ1-4; D is undetermined. V dropped 1 base and J dropped 6 bases, with 12 bases sitting between them. The CDR3 has 15 residues. CDR1 and CDR2 (germline): LGHNA, YSLEER. DNA of the CDR3: TGCGCCAGCAGCCAAGGACGATCGGGATATGAAAAACTGTTTTTT. Protein: CASSQGRSGYEKLFF.

V is TRBV5-6 and J is TRBJ2-5; 7 bases line up with TRBD2. Germline CDR1 SGHDT, CDR2 YYEEEE. Losses at the gene ends were 4 bases for V and 7 bases for J; bases not matched to a gene: 16. The CDR3 totals 16 residues. The CDR3 nucleotides are TGTGCCAGCAGCACCGCCCCGGGAGGAGGGGAGACGACCCAGTACTTC. The encoded protein is CASSTAPGGGETTQYF. The full variable domain, rest sourced from reference TRBV5-6 and TRBJ2-5, is DAGVTQSPTHLIKTRGQQVTLRCSPKSGHDTVSWYQQALGQGPQFIFQYYEEEERQRGNFPDRFSGHQFPNYSSELNVNALLLGDSALYLCASSTAPGGGETTQYFGPGTRLLVL.

This clone was seen a handful of times. J is TRBJ2-1 and V is TRBV7-2, with 8 positions matching TRBD2. The germline CDR1 and CDR2 sequences are SGHTA and FQGNSA. The CDR3 length is 15 residues. V lost 5 bases to trimming and J lost 2 bases; unmatched junction nucleotides: 5. CDR3 region: CASSISGSPYNEQFF. CDR3 DNA sequence: TGTGCCAGCAGCATAAGCGGGAGCCCCTACAATGAGCAGTTCTTC. Drawing the rest from reference TRBV7-2 and TRBJ2-1, the complete variable domain is GAGVSQSPSNKVTEKGKDVELRCDPISGHTALYWYRQSLGQGLEFLIYFQGNSAPDKSGLPSDRFSAERTGGSVSTLTIQRTQQEDSAVYLCASSISGSPYNEQFFGPGTRLTVL.

The chain has TRBV30 and TRBJ2-3, with 12 bases fitting TRBD2. Germline loops: CDR1 GTSNPN, CDR2 SVGIG (reference sequence). This CDR3 spans 16 amino acids. Trimming took 4 bases from V and 4 from J; bases not matched to a gene: 9. As DNA, the CDR3 is TGTGCCTGGACTAAGACTAGCGGGAGTTGGGCAGATACGCAGTATTTT. This gives the protein CAWTKTSGSWADTQYF.